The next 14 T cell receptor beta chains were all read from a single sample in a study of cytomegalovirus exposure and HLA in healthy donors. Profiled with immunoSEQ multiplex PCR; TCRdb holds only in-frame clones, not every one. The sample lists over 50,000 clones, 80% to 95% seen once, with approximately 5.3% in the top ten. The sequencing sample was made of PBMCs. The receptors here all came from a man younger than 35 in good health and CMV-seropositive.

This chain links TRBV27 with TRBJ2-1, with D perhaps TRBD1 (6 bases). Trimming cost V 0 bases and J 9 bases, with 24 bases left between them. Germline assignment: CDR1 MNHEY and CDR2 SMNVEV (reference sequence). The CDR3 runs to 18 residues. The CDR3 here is CASSLSRMGRGFVGEQFF. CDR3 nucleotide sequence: TGTGCCAGCAGTTTATCACGCATGGGCAGGGGCTTTGTGGGTGAGCAGTTCTTC.

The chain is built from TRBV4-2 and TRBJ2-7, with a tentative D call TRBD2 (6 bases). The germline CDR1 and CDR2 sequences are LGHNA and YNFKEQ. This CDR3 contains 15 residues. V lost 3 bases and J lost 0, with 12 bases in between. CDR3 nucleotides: TGTGCCAGCAGCCAGGGGCGGGACCCCTCCTACGAGCAGTACTTC. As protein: CASSQGRDPSYEQYF.

The CDR3 DNA reads as TGTGCCAGCAGCCACACAGGGAACTATGGCTACACCTTC. This sequence encodes CASSHTGNYGYTF. V gene TRBV4-2 combines with J gene TRBJ1-2, with D perhaps matching TRBD1 (6 bases). V was pared by 3 bases and J by 2 bases, with 7 bases between. Germline V gene data show CDR1 as LGHNA and CDR2 as YNFKEQ. The CDR3 totals 13 residues.

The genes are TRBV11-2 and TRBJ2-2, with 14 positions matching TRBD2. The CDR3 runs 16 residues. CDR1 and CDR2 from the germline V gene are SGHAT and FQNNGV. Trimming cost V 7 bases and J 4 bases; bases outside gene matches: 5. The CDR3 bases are TGTGCCAGCACCACGGGACTAGCGGGAGCCACCGGGGAGCTGTTTTTT. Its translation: CASTTGLAGATGELFF. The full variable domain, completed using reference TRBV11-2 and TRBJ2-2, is EAGVAQSPRYKIIEKRQSVAFWCNPISGHATLYWYQQILGQGPKLLIQFQNNGVVDDSQLPKDRFSAERLKGVDSTLKIQPAKLEDSAVYLCASTTGLAGATGELFFGEGSRLTVL.

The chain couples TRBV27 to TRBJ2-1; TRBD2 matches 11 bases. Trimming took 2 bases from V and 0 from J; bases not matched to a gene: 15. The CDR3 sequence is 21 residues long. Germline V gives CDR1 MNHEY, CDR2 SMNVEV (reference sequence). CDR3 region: CASSLRSSFGLAGGSYNEQFF. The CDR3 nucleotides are TGTGCCAGCAGTTTAAGATCATCCTTCGGACTAGCGGGTGGCTCCTACAATGAGCAGTTCTTC.

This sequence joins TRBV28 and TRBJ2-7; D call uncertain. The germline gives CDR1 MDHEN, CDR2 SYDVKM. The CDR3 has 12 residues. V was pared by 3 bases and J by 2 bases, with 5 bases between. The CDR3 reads CASSLSAYEQYF. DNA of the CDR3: TGTGCCAGCAGTTTGTCTGCCTACGAGCAGTACTTC.

The CDR3 DNA follows: TGTGCCAGCAGCCTAACAGGGGTGGGACAGCCCCAGCATTTT. Translation gives CASSLTGVGQPQHF. The V gene is TRBV2, the J gene TRBJ1-5, with TRBD1 matching over 7 bases. The CDR3 covers 14 residues. V was clipped by 6 bases and J by 7 bases; unmatched bases: 9. Germline-derived CDR1 and CDR2 are SNHLY and FYNNEI.

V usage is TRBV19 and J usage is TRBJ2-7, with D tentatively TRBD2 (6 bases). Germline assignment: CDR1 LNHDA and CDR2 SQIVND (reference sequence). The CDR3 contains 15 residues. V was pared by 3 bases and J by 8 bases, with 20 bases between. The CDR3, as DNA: TGTGCCAGTAGTATCCCCCATCGGGAGAGGAGGCAGCAGTACTTC. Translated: CASSIPHRERRQQYF. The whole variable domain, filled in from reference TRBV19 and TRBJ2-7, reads DGGITQSPKYLFRKEGQNVTLSCEQNLNHDAMYWYRQDPGQGLRLIYYSQIVNDFQKGDIAEGYSVSREKKESFPLTVTSAQKNPTAFYLCASSIPHRERRQQYFGPGTRLTVT.

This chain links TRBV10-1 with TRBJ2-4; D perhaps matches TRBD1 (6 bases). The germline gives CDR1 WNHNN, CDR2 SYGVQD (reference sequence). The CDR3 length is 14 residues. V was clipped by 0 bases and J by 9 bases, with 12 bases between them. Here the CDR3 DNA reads TGCGCCAGCAGTGAGTCTACAGGGAAGGGCATTCAGTACTTC. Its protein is CASSESTGKGIQYF.

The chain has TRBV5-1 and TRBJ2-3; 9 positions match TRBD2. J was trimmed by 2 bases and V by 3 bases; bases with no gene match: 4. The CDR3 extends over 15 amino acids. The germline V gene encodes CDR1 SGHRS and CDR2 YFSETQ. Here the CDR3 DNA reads TGCGCCAGCAGCTCTCCGGGACTAGCCACAGATACGCAGTATTTT. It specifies CASSSPGLATDTQYF.

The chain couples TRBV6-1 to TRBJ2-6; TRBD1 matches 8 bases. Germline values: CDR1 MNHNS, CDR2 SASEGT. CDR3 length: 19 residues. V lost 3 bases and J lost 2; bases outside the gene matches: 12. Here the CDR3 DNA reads TGTGCCAGCAGTGAGAGGACAGGGAAGGTGGTTACTGGGGCCAACGTCCTGACTTTC. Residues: CASSERTGKVVTGANVLTF.

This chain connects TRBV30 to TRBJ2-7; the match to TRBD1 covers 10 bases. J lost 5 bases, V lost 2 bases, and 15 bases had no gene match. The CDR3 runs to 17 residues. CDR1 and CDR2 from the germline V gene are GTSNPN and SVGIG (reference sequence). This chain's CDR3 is CAWSSLRDRGLLDEQYF. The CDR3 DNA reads TGTGCCTGGAGTAGTCTCCGGGACAGGGGCCTTCTAGACGAGCAGTACTTC.

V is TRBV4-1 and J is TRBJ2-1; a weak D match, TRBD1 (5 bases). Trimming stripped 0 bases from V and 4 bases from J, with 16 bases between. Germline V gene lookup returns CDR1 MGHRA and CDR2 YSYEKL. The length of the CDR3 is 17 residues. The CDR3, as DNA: TGCGCCAGCAGCCAAGATTCGGCATCGAAGGGGTACAATGAGCAGTTCTTC. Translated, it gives CASSQDSASKGYNEQFF.

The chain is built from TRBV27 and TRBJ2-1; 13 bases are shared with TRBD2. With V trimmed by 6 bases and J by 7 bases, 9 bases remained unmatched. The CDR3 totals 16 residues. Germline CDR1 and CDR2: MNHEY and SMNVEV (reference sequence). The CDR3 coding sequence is TGTGCCAGCAGCCCGGCCGGGACTAGCGGGGTAAATGAGCAGTTCTTC. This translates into CASSPAGTSGVNEQFF.